The rows below give T cell receptor beta chains drawn from one sample of a study of blood T cell repertoires in COVID-19. The data were produced by immunoSEQ multiplex PCR, yet TCRdb's version contains in-frame clones alone and is incomplete. The sample includes approximately 44,000 clones, 65% to 85% seen only once; the top ten take 30% to 35%. Material for sequencing was peripheral blood. These receptors were collected from a woman aged 80 or over with acute or convalescent COVID-19. Both conserved end residues are part of each CDR3. D genes are given only for firm matches. A clone size is listed for some rows: how often the clone was seen (once, few, many), or a class if it is expanded.

clone size: NA
D gene: TRBD1
J gene: TRBJ1-1
CDR3 length: 16
V gene: TRBV7-6
CDR3 protein: CASSLAGGQLGTEAFF
CDR3 DNA: TGTGCCAGCAGCTTAGCAGGGGGACAGCTTGGCACTGAAGCTTTCTTT

clone size: NA
D gene: NA
J gene: TRBJ1-6
CDR3 length: 13
V gene: TRBV6-6
CDR3 protein: CASSYGRDSPLHF
CDR3 DNA: TGTGCCAGCAGTTACGGCAGGGATTCACCCCTCCACTTT

clone size: NA
D gene: TRBD1
J gene: TRBJ1-4
CDR3 length: 16
V gene: TRBV19
CDR3 protein: CASSTGTGASSEKLFF
CDR3 DNA: TGTGCCAGTAGTACCGGGACAGGGGCCAGCAGTGAAAAACTGTTTTTT

clone size: NA
D gene: TRBD2
J gene: TRBJ2-3
CDR3 length: 17
V gene: TRBV7-9
CDR3 protein: CASSLRTSGRAADTQYF
CDR3 DNA: TGTGCCAGCAGCCTGAGGACTAGCGGGAGGGCAGCAGATACGCAGTATTTT

clone size: NA
D gene: TRBD1
J gene: TRBJ1-5
CDR3 length: 15
V gene: TRBV18
CDR3 protein: CASSPTTGADQPQHF
CDR3 DNA: TGTGCCAGCTCACCGACGACAGGGGCGGATCAGCCCCAGCATTTT

clone size: few
D gene: NA
J gene: TRBJ1-1
CDR3 length: 14
V gene: TRBV19
CDR3 protein: CASIPGGSRTEAFF
CDR3 DNA: TGTGCCAGTATCCCGGGTGGATCTCGCACTGAAGCTTTCTTT

clone size: NA
D gene: NA
J gene: TRBJ2-1
CDR3 length: 17
V gene: TRBV18
CDR3 protein: CASSPGGSTATYNEQFF
CDR3 DNA: TGTGCCAGCTCCCCAGGTGGGTCGACAGCAACGTACAATGAGCAGTTCTTC

clone size: NA
D gene: TRBD2
J gene: TRBJ2-1
CDR3 length: 20
V gene: TRBV11-3
CDR3 protein: CASSLVPGTSGRAGYNEQFF
CDR3 DNA: TGTGCCAGCAGCTTAGTTCCCGGGACTAGCGGGAGGGCGGGCTACAATGAGCAGTTCTTC

clone size: NA
D gene: TRBD2
J gene: TRBJ2-7
CDR3 length: 14
V gene: TRBV5-1
CDR3 protein: CASRGSGPTYEQYF
CDR3 DNA: TGCGCCAGCAGGGGTAGCGGGCCAACCTACGAGCAGTACTTC

clone size: once
D gene: TRBD1
J gene: TRBJ1-1
CDR3 length: 13
V gene: TRBV7-9
CDR3 protein: CASRHRGASEAFF
CDR3 DNA: TGTGCCAGCCGCCACAGGGGGGCGTCTGAAGCTTTCTTT

clone size: NA
D gene: TRBD1
J gene: TRBJ1-1
CDR3 length: 13
V gene: TRBV13
CDR3 protein: CASSLQGASVAFF
CDR3 DNA: TGTGCCAGCAGCTTACAGGGGGCGAGTGTGGCTTTCTTT

clone size: few
D gene: TRBD1
J gene: TRBJ1-2
CDR3 length: 13
V gene: TRBV12-3/TRBV12-4
CDR3 protein: CAITGAPIYGYTF
CDR3 DNA: TGTGCCATTACAGGGGCGCCTATCTATGGCTACACCTTC

clone size: NA
D gene: TRBD2
J gene: TRBJ2-5
CDR3 length: 15
V gene: TRBV4-1
CDR3 protein: CASSQSGNLQETQYF
CDR3 DNA: TGCGCCAGCAGCCAAAGCGGGAACCTACAAGAGACCCAGTACTTC

clone size: NA
D gene: NA
J gene: TRBJ1-1
CDR3 length: 13
V gene: TRBV7-2
CDR3 protein: CASRLSQGTEAFF
CDR3 DNA: TGTGCCAGCAGGTTGTCCCAGGGAACTGAAGCTTTCTTT

clone size: NA
D gene: NA
J gene: TRBJ1-2
CDR3 length: 12
V gene: TRBV29-1
CDR3 protein: CSVEEGGYGYTF
CDR3 DNA: TGCAGCGTTGAAGAGGGGGGGTATGGCTACACCTTC

clone size: NA
D gene: TRBD1
J gene: TRBJ2-7
CDR3 length: 14
V gene: TRBV5-1
CDR3 protein: CASSAGDRVHEQYF
CDR3 DNA: TGCGCCAGCAGCGCCGGCGACAGGGTCCACGAGCAGTACTTC

clone size: NA
D gene: NA
J gene: TRBJ2-1
CDR3 length: 16
V gene: TRBV7-2
CDR3 protein: CASSLHRGGSYNEQFF
CDR3 DNA: TGTGCCAGCAGCCTTCACAGGGGAGGCTCCTACAATGAGCAGTTCTTC

clone size: NA
D gene: NA
J gene: TRBJ2-6
CDR3 length: 18
V gene: TRBV27
CDR3 protein: CASSLYQSGSSGANVLTF
CDR3 DNA: TGTGCCAGCAGTTTATATCAGTCAGGAAGCTCTGGGGCCAACGTCCTGACTTTC

clone size: once
D gene: NA
J gene: TRBJ2-1
CDR3 length: 16
V gene: TRBV25-1
CDR3 protein: CASSGFRGGSYNEQFF
CDR3 DNA: TGTGCCAGCAGTGGGTTTCGAGGCGGTTCCTACAATGAGCAGTTCTTC

clone size: NA
D gene: NA
J gene: TRBJ2-1
CDR3 length: 16
V gene: TRBV11-2
CDR3 protein: CASSPRGDRSYNEQFF
CDR3 DNA: TGTGCCAGCAGTCCGCGGGGTGATCGGTCCTACAATGAGCAGTTCTTC

clone size: NA
D gene: NA
J gene: TRBJ1-2
CDR3 length: 17
V gene: TRBV11-2
CDR3 protein: CASSSLRVGGRRYGYTF
CDR3 DNA: TGTGCCAGCAGCTCCCTTAGGGTCGGGGGGCGCAGGTATGGCTACACCTTC

clone size: NA
D gene: TRBD1
J gene: TRBJ1-2
CDR3 length: 17
V gene: TRBV4-3
CDR3 protein: CASSQDLGGQPNYGYTF
CDR3 DNA: TGCGCCAGCAGCCAAGATCTCGGGGGACAGCCTAACTATGGCTACACCTTC

clone size: NA
D gene: TRBD2
J gene: TRBJ2-3
CDR3 length: 16
V gene: TRBV5-4
CDR3 protein: CASSPPTSGISDTQYF
CDR3 DNA: TGTGCCAGCAGCCCGCCGACTAGCGGGATCTCAGATACGCAGTATTTT